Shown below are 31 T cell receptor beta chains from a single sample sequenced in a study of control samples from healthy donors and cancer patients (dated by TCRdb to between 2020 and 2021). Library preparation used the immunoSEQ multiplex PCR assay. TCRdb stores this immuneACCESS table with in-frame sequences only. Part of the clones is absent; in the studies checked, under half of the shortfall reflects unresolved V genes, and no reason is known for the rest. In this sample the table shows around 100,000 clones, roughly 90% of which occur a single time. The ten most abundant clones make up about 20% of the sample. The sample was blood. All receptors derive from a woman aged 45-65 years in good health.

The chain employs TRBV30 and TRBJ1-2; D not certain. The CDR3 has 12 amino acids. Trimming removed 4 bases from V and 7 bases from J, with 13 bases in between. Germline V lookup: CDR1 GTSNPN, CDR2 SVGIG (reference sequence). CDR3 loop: CAWKEGRSGYTF. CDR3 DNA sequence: TGTGCCTGGAAGGAAGGGCGGAGTGGCTACACCTTC.

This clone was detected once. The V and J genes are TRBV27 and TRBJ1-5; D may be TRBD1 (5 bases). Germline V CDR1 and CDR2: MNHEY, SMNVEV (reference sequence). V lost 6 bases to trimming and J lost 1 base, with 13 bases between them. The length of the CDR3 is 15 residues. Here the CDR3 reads CASSPLGGSNQPQHF. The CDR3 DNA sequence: TGTGCCAGCAGCCCCCTTGGGGGGAGCAATCAGCCCCAGCATTTT.

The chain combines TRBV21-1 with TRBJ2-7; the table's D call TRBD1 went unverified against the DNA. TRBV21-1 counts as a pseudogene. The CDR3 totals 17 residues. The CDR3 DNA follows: TGTGCCAGCAGCAAAGGTGGGACAGGGGGATCGTGGATGGAGCAGTACGTC. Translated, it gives CASSKGGTGGSWMEQYV.

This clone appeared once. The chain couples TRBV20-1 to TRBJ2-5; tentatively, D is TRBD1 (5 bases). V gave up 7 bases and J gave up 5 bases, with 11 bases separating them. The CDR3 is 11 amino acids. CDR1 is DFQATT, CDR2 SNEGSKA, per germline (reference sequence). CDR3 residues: CSVQGLETQYF. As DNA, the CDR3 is TGCAGTGTCCAGGGTTTGGAGACCCAGTACTTC.

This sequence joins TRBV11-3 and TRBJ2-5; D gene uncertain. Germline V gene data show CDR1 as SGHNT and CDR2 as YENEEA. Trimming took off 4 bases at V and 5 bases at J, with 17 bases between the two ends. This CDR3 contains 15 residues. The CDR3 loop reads CASSYGQGGLETQYF. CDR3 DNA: TGTGCCAGCAGCTACGGCCAAGGTGGGCTGGAGACCCAGTACTTC.

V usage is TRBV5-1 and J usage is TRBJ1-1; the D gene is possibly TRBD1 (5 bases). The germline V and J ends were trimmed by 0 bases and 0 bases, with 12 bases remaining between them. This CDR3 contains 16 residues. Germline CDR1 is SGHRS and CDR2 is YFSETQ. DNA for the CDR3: TGCGCCAGCAGCTTGGTTCCCCAGGGCTTGAACACTGAAGCTTTCTTT. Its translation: CASSLVPQGLNTEAFF. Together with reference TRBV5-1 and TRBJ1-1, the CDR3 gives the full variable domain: KAGVTQTPRYLIKTRGQQVTLSCSPISGHRSVSWYQQTPGQGLQFLFEYFSETQRNKGNFPGRFSGRQFSNSRSEMNVSTLELGDSALYLCASSLVPQGLNTEAFFGQGTRLTVV.

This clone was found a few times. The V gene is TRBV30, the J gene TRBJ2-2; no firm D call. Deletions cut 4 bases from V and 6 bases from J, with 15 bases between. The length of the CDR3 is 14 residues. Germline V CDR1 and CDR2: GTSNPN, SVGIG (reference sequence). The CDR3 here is CAWTKTQVPGELFF. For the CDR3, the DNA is TGTGCCTGGACTAAGACCCAGGTGCCCGGGGAGCTGTTTTTT. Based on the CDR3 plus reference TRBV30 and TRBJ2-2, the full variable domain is SQTIHQWPATLVQPVGSPLSLECTVEGTSNPNLYWYRQAAGRGLQLLFYSVGIGQISSEVPQNLSASRPQDRQFILSSKKLLLSDSGFYLCAWTKTQVPGELFFGEGSRLTVL.

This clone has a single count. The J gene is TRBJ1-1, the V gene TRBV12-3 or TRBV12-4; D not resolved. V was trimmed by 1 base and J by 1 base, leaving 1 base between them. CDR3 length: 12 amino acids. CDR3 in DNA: TGTGCCAGCAGTTTAGGGAACACTGAAGCTTTCTTT. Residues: CASSLGNTEAFF.

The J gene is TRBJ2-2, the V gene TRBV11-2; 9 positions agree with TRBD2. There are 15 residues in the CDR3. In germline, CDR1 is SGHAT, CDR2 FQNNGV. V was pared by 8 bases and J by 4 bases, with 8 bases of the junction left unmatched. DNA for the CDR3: TGTGCCAGCTTGGCCAGCGGGAGGTTCACCGGGGAGCTGTTTTTT. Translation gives CASLASGRFTGELFF.

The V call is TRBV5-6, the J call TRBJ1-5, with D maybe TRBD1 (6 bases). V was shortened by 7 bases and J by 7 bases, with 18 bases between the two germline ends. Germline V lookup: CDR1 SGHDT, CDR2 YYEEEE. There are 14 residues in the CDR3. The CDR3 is CASQMGDTAQPQHF. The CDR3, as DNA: TGTGCCAGCCAGATGGGGGACACGGCGCAGCCCCAGCATTTT.

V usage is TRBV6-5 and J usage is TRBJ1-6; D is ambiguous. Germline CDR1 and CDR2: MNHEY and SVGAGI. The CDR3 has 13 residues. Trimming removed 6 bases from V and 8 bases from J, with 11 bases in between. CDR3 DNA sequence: TGTGCCAGCAGGGCCGACGGGGATTCACCCCTCCACTTT. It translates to CASRADGDSPLHF.

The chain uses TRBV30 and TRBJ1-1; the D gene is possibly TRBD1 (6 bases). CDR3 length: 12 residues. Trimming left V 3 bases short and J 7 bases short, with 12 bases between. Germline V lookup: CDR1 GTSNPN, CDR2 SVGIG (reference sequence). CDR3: CAWSGQNLEAFF. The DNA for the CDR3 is TGTGCCTGGAGCGGACAGAACCTTGAAGCTTTCTTT. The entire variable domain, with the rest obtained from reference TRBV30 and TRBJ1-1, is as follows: SQTIHQWPATLVQPVGSPLSLECTVEGTSNPNLYWYRQAAGRGLQLLFYSVGIGQISSEVPQNLSASRPQDRQFILSSKKLLLSDSGFYLCAWSGQNLEAFFGQGTRLTVV.

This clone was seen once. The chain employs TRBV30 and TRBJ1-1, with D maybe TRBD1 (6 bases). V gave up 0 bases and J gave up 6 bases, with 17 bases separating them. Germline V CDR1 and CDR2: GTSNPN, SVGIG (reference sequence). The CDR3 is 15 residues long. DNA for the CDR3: TGTGCCTGGAGTGTACAGGGAAGTAGTTGGTCTGAAGCTTTCTTT. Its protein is CAWSVQGSSWSEAFF.

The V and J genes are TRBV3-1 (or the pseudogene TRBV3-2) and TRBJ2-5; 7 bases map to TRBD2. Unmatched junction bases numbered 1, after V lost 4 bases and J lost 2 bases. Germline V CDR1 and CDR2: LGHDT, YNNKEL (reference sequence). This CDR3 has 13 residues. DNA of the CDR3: TGTGCCAGCAGCCCGGGGGGACAAGAGACCCAGTACTTC. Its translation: CASSPGGQETQYF.

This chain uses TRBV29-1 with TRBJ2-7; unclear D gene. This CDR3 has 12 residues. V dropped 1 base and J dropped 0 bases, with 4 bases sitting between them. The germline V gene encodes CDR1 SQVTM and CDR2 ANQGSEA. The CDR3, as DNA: TGCAGCGTTGAAGGCAGCTCCTACGAGCAGTACTTC. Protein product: CSVEGSSYEQYF.

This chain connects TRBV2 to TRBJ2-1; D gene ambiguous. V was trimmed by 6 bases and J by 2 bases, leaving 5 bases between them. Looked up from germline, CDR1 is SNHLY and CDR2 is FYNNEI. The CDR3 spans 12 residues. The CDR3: CASRLTYNEQFF. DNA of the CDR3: TGTGCCAGCAGGCTCACCTACAATGAGCAGTTCTTC.

As DNA, the CDR3 is TGCAGCGCCTCTGACATGTCTGGCTACACCTTC. It codes for CSASDMSGYTF. This chain uses TRBV29-1 with TRBJ1-2; D remains ambiguous. This CDR3 has 11 residues. With 7 bases removed from V and 7 bases from J, the gap between germline ends came to 13 bases. Per the germline V gene, CDR1 is SQVTM and CDR2 is ANQGSEA. Using reference TRBV29-1 and TRBJ1-2 for the parts outside the CDR3, the full variable domain is SAVISQKPSRDICQRGTSLTIQCQVDSQVTMMFWYRQQPGQSLTLIATANQGSEATYESGFVIDKFPISRPNLTFSTLTVSNMSPEDSSIYLCSASDMSGYTFGSGTRLTVV.

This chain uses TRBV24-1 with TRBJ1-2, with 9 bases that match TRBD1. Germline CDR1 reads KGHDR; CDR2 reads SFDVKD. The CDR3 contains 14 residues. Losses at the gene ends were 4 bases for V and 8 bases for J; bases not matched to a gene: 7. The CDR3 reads CATSDPGTGNGYTF. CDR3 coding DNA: TGTGCCACCAGTGACCCTGGGACAGGGAACGGCTACACCTTC.

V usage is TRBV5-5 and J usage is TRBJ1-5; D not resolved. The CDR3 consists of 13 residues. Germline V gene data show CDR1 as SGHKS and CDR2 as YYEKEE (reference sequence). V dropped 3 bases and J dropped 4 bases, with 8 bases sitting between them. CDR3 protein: CASSYVLNQPQHF. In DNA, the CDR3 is TGTGCCAGCAGCTATGTCCTGAATCAGCCCCAGCATTTT.

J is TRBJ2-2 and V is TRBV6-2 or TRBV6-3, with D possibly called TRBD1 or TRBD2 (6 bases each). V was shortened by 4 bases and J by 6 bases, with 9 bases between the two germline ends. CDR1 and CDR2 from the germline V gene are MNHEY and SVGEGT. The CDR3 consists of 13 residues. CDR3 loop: CASSSGAPGELFF. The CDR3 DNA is TGTGCCAGCAGTTCGGGGGCCCCCGGGGAGCTGTTTTTT.

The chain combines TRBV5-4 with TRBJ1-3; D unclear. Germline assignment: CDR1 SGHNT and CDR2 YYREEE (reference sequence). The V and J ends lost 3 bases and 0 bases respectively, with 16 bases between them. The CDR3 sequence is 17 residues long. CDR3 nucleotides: TGTGCCAGCAGCTCCTCACCCGCGCGGACCTCTGGAAACACCATATATTTT. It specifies CASSSSPARTSGNTIYF.

CDR3 in amino acids: CASSLAAGTGINEQFF. CDR3 nucleotides: TGTGCCAGCAGCTTGGCAGCCGGGACAGGGATCAATGAGCAGTTCTTC. The chain recombines TRBV7-6 with TRBJ2-1, with 9 bases identical to TRBD1. The germline V gene has CDR1 SGHVS and CDR2 FNYEAQ. CDR3 length: 16 amino acids. J lost 6 bases, V lost 3 bases, and 9 bases had no gene match.

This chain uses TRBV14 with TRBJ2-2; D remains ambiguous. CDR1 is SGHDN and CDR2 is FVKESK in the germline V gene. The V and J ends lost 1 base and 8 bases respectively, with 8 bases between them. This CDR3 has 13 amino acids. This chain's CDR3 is CASSQGSWGELFF. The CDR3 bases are TGTGCCAGCAGCCAAGGGTCGTGGGGGGAGCTGTTTTTT.

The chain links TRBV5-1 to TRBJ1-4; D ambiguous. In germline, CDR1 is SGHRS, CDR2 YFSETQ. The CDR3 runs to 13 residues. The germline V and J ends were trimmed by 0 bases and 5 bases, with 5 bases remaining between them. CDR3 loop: CASSLVANEKLFF. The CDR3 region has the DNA TGCGCCAGCAGCTTGGTGGCCAATGAAAAACTGTTTTTT.

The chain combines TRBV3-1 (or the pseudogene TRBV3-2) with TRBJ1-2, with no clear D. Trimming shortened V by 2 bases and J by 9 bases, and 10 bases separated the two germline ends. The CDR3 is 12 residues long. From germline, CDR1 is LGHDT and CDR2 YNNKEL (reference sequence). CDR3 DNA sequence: TGTGCCAGCAGCCAAAGTGGAAGGCGCTACACCTTC. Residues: CASSQSGRRYTF.

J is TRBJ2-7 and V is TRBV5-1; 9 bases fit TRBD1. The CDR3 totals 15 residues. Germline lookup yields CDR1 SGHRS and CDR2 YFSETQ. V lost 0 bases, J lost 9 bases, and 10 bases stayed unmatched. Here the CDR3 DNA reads TGCGCCAGCAGCTTGGCCGGCGGGACAGGGAGAGGGCAGTACTTC. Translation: CASSLAGGTGRGQYF.

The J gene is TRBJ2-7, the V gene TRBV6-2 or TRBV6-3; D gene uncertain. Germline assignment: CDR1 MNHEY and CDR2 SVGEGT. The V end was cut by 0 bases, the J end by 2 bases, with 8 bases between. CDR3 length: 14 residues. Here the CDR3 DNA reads TGTGCCAGCAGTTACTCGAGTCTGACCTACGAGCAGTACGTC. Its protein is CASSYSSLTYEQYV.

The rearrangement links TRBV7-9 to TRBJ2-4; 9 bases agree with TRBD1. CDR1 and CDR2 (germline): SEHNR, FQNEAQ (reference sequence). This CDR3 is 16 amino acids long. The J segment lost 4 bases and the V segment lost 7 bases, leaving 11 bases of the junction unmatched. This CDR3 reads CASTRWTGAHKNIQYF. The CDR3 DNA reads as TGTGCCAGCACCCGATGGACAGGGGCCCATAAAAACATTCAGTACTTC.

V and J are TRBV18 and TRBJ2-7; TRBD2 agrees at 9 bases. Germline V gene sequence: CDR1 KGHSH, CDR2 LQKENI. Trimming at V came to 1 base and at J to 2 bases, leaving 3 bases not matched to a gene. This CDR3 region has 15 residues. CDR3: CASSPRAGGTYEQYV. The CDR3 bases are TGTGCCAGCTCACCACGAGCGGGAGGTACCTACGAGCAGTACGTC.

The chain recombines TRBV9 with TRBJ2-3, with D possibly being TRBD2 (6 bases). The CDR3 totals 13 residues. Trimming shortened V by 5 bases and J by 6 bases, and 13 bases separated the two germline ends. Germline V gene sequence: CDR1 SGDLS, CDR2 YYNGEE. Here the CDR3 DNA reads TGTGCCAGCAGGAAGGCGGGGTCGGATACGCAGTATTTT. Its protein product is CASRKAGSDTQYF.

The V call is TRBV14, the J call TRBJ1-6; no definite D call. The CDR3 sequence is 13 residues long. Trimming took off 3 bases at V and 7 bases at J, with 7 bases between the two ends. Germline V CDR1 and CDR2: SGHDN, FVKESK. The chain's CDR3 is CASSQGRNSPLHF. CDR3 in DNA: TGTGCCAGCAGCCAGGGGAGGAATTCACCCCTCCACTTT.